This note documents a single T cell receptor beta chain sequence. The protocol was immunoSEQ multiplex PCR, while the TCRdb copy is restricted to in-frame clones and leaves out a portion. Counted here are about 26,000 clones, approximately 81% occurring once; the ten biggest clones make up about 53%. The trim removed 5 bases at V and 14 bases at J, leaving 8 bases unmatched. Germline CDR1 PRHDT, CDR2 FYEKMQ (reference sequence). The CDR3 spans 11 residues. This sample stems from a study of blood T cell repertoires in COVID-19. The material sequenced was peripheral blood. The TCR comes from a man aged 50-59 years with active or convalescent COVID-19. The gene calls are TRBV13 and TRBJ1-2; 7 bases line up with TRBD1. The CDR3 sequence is CASSQTGTLTF. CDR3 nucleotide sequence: TGTGCCAGCAGCCAGACAGGGACCCTAACCTTC. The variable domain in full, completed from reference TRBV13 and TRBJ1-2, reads AAGVIQSPRHLIKEKRETATLKCYPIPRHDTVYWYQQGPGQDPQFLISFYEKMQSDKGSIPDRFSAQQFSDYHSELNMSSLELGDSALYFCASSQTGTLTFGSGTRLTVV.